This T cell receptor (beta chain) was recovered during a study of blood T cell repertoires in COVID-19. About the research overall: Researchers got acute and convalescent COVID-19 samples from the United States, Italy and Spain. T cells, B-cell-depleted T cells, or PBMCs provided the cDNA or gDNA that served as material.

Trimming removed 6 bases at V and 0 bases at J, with 18 bases between. The V gene's germline CDR1 is MDHEN and CDR2 SYDVKM. The CDR3 contains 16 residues. In the source study's methods: Estimates of nucleated cell counts were drawn from the amplification of reference gene primers. Profiled with immunoSEQ multiplex PCR; TCRdb holds only in-frame clones, not every one. Clone size and the V and J calls come from that table; the DNA yielded D and trimming. This table holds more than 50,000 clones, around 91% found once. The receptor was isolated from a man in his 60s with active COVID-19. The chain employs TRBV28 and TRBJ2-7; D is undetermined. Sequencing input: peripheral blood. Here the CDR3 reads CASSPSEAPTSYEQYF. The CDR3 DNA is TGTGCCAGCAGCCCCAGTGAGGCGCCAACCTCCTACGAGCAGTACTTC. Full variable domain (missing parts from reference TRBV28 and TRBJ2-7): DVKVTQSSRYLVKRTGEKVFLECVQDMDHENMFWYRQDPGLGLRLIYFSYDVKMKEKGDIPEGYSVSREKKERFSLILESASTNQTSMYLCASSPSEAPTSYEQYFGPGTRLTVT.